This is a list of T cell receptor beta chains from one sample in a study of T cells after yellow fever vaccination. TCRdb independently ran MiXCR on the 5' RACE reads; one entry per CDR3 protein. The sample lists 300,000 or so distinct CDR3 sequences, 3% to 4.5% occurring once. Sequenced material: PBMCs, taken 5 days after the yellow fever booster vaccination. The receptor set was obtained from a man younger than 35 who received the YFV17D yellow fever vaccine. Each CDR3 is given without its conserved first and last residue. Each record gives: V gene, CDR3 protein.

>TRBV4-3
ASSQEINTDTQY
>TRBV20-1
SASGASGAETQY
>TRBV6-5
ASSLLGQVRDNEQF
>TRBV7-2
ASSPDRGGQD
>TRBV2
ASSGRPNEKLF
>TRBV7-9
ASSFAASGGYGDEQF
>TRBV4-1
ASSQDQEVLNTEAF
>TRBV30
AWNAISSGANVLT
>TRBV7-2
ASARGLADTQY
>TRBV7-6
ASSSTVPPYWAF
>TRBV5-1
ASRPGGGQSNSGANVLT
>TRBV6-6
ASRGSGGAETQY
>TRBV7-9
ASNNEQF
>TRBV5-1
ASSLRDAGTDNEQF
>TRBV5-1
ASSGTGTYTEAF
>TRBV11-2
ASGNSWDTQY
>TRBV6-6
ASSHPGEELF
>TRBV5-1
ASSQTGTRNTGELF
>TRBV5-1
ASSPRSGTSTDTQY
>TRBV4-2
ASSQEMQGRGPTEAF
>TRBV12-5
ASGLRGSGGRPQH
>TRBV5-1
ASSPRTPQGYEQY
>TRBV5-4
ASSLRVSGSDTQY
>TRBV15
ATSREAGGAYEQY
>TRBV29-1
SVDGQETQY
>TRBV20-1
SAGSTGSLGQPQH
>TRBV10-3
AISEWDGYT
>TRBV24-1
ATSDVGDATQY
>TRBV15
ATSISGGADYEQF
>TRBV4-2
ASSQGDSLSSYNEQF
>TRBV6-6
ASITGGPREKLF
>TRBV28
ASTAPLSGANVLT
>TRBV7-9
ASSWQGWAEAF
>TRBV5-1
ASRREQGTSSPLH
>TRBV20-1
SATLGTAQGYGYT
>TRBV7-2
ASSFVSAYSNQPQH
>TRBV27
ASWGRVSTGELF
>TRBV27
ASSSYLASGGTDTQY
>TRBV3-1
ASSARDSLNTEAF
>TRBV20-1
SANGGAEWETQY
>TRBV29-1
SVRLAGGNNEQF
>TRBV12-5
ASGLTGDGDGDRYGYT
>TRBV13
ASSLRAGGDEQF
>TRBV7-9
ASSRGRAADTQY
>TRBV5-1
ASSRDTNEQY
>TRBV11-2
ASSSHKGRFTNEKLF
>TRBV7-9
ASTTASGAAEKLF
>TRBV7-3
ASSLFRASHNEQF
>TRBV7-2
ASSYDYYNEQF
>TRBV12-3/TRBV12-4
ASSSRGGSPLH
>TRBV6-6
ASSPPGQGDGYT
>TRBV15
ATSRGGGEREAF
>TRBV5-1
ASSLRQGRILNTEAF